These T cell receptor beta chains were read from a single sample in a study of blood T cell repertoires in COVID-19. This table comes from immunoSEQ multiplex PCR, and its TCRdb copy is limited to in-frame clones, with some not included. The repertoire holds more than 95,000 clones, with around three quarters as singletons. The sequenced material came from peripheral blood. The source of these receptors is a man in his forties with active or convalescent COVID-19. Both conserved end residues are part of each CDR3. The D gene is left open where the match is weak. A clone size is listed for some rows: how often the clone was seen (once, few, many), or a class if it is expanded.

DNA,CDR3,D,J,size,V
TGTGCCAGCAGTGAAACAGGGGAGGAATCTGGCTACACCTTC,CASSETGEESGYTF,TRBD1,TRBJ1-2,NA,TRBV2
TGTGCCAGCAGTGAATCACAGGCGGTCTACGAGCAGTACTTC,CASSESQAVYEQYF,NA,TRBJ2-7,NA,TRBV6-1
TGTGCCATCAGTGAGGCACTCCACACAGATACGCAGTATTTT,CAISEALHTDTQYF,NA,TRBJ2-3,NA,TRBV10-3
TGTGCCAGCTCACCCGGGACAGTCACAGATACGCAGTATTTT,CASSPGTVTDTQYF,TRBD1,TRBJ2-3,NA,TRBV18
TGCGCCAGCAGCTTGGACGGGACTAGCGGGTGGGGCGAGCAGTACTTC,CASSLDGTSGWGEQYF,TRBD2,TRBJ2-7,NA,TRBV5-1
TGTGCCAGCCTAGGGGAACAGGGAACCTATAATTCACCCCTCCACTTT,CASLGEQGTYNSPLHF,NA,TRBJ1-6,NA,TRBV28
TGTGCCAGCAGTCCAGACAGGATCCGGACAGATACGCAGTATTTT,CASSPDRIRTDTQYF,NA,TRBJ2-3,NA,TRBV28
TGTGCCAGCAGAAAGGAGGCAGTCGCTGGAAACACCATATATTTT,CASRKEAVAGNTIYF,NA,TRBJ1-3,NA,TRBV7-2
TGTGCCAGCAGCACGGGGGTTGGCACAGATACGCAGTATTTT,CASSTGVGTDTQYF,NA,TRBJ2-3,NA,TRBV4-2
TGTGCCAGCAGCAAGGGGGGGTTCGGGACTGAAGCTTTCTTT,CASSKGGFGTEAFF,NA,TRBJ1-1,NA,TRBV11-2
TGTGCCTGGAGTGTGAAACGTCTAGTTATGAACACCGGGGAGCTGTTTTTT,CAWSVKRLVMNTGELFF,NA,TRBJ2-2,NA,TRBV30
TGCGCCAGCAGCACGGGACTAGCGGGGCGCTCGTGGCAGTACTTC,CASSTGLAGRSWQYF,TRBD2,TRBJ2-7,few,TRBV5-1
TGTGCCAGCAGCGCCGGTCTTACAGGTCCTGTGGACACCATATATTTT,CASSAGLTGPVDTIYF,NA,TRBJ1-3,NA,TRBV9
TGTGCCACCCTCCTAACGGGACAAGAGACCCAGTACTTC,CATLLTGQETQYF,NA,TRBJ2-5,NA,TRBV28
TGTGCCAGCAGCCCTAGCGGGACAAACACCGGGGAGCTGTTTTTT,CASSPSGTNTGELFF,TRBD2,TRBJ2-2,NA,TRBV6-2/TRBV6-3
TGTGCCAGCGGAAAGGCGGGAGGCAACACAGATACGCAGTATTTT,CASGKAGGNTDTQYF,TRBD2,TRBJ2-3,NA,TRBV9
TGTGCCAGCAGCGTAGGTTACTTCCGCACAGATACGCAGTATTTT,CASSVGYFRTDTQYF,NA,TRBJ2-3,NA,TRBV9
TGTGCCACCAGTGATCCAGGGGTGCTCAGCACAGATACGCAGTATTTT,CATSDPGVLSTDTQYF,NA,TRBJ2-3,NA,TRBV24-1
TGTGCCAGCAGTTTGTCGGGTCCTCAGCCCCAGCATTTT,CASSLSGPQPQHF,NA,TRBJ1-5,NA,TRBV28
TGTGCCAGCAGCCCAGGTCGCTTAGGGGGTGCTTCCTACAATGAGCAGTTCTTC,CASSPGRLGGASYNEQFF,NA,TRBJ2-1,NA,TRBV7-9
TGTGCCAGCAGCGCCGGGACTAGCGGCCCCTCGGGAGAGTTCTTC,CASSAGTSGPSGEFF,TRBD2,TRBJ2-1,NA,TRBV11-2
TGTGCCTCTAAGGAGGGGATTGCGACTGAAGCTTTCTTT,CASKEGIATEAFF,NA,TRBJ1-1,few,TRBV10-3
TGTGCCAGCAGCCACCAGCGAGGGATGGGGTCTGGAAACACCATATATTTT,CASSHQRGMGSGNTIYF,NA,TRBJ1-3,NA,TRBV7-8
TGCGCCAGCAGGCCCCGGGACAGCTCCACAGATACGCAGTATTTT,CASRPRDSSTDTQYF,TRBD1,TRBJ2-3,NA,TRBV5-1
TGCGCCAGCAGCTTGGGTCTAGCGGCCAACAATGAGCAGTTCTTC,CASSLGLAANNEQFF,TRBD2,TRBJ2-1,NA,TRBV5-1
TGTGCCAGCAGTGAATCAGGGAGGAAAAATGAAAAACTGTTTTTT,CASSESGRKNEKLFF,NA,TRBJ1-4,few,TRBV25-1
TGTGCCAGCAGCTTAGGTGGACTAGCGTACTACAATGAGCAGTTCTTC,CASSLGGLAYYNEQFF,TRBD2,TRBJ2-1,NA,TRBV11-2
TGTGCCAGCAGTTTGTACGGGATCGATGGCTACACCTTC,CASSLYGIDGYTF,NA,TRBJ1-2,NA,TRBV27
TGTGCCATCAGTGAGAGGGGACAGGGGGAGTTTCAGCCCCAGCATTTT,CAISERGQGEFQPQHF,TRBD1,TRBJ1-5,NA,TRBV10-3
TGTGCCAGCAGCTTTAGCGGGAGGGAGACCCAGTACTTC,CASSFSGRETQYF,TRBD2,TRBJ2-5,once,TRBV11-2
TGTGCCAGTAGTGTGGGACAGCGGACCTACGAGCAGTACTTC,CASSVGQRTYEQYF,TRBD1,TRBJ2-7,many,TRBV19
TGTGCCAGCAGTCAGGGTGGGTACTATGGCTACACCTTC,CASSQGGYYGYTF,NA,TRBJ1-2,NA,TRBV28
TGTGCCAGCAGTTTTTCAGGTCCGTATAGCAATCAGCCCCAGCATTTT,CASSFSGPYSNQPQHF,NA,TRBJ1-5,NA,TRBV6-5
TGTGCCAGCAGCCTGACTAGCTGCGAGCAGTACTTC,CASSLTSCEQYF,TRBD2,TRBJ2-7,few,TRBV7-3
TGTGCCAGCAGCTTACATGGTAGCGGGGGGAGCACAGATACGCAGTATTTT,CASSLHGSGGSTDTQYF,TRBD2,TRBJ2-3,NA,TRBV7-3
TGTGCCAGCAGCCGCGCAGATGGCCGGAGAGAAAAACTGTTTTTT,CASSRADGRREKLFF,NA,TRBJ1-4,NA,TRBV6-2/TRBV6-3
TGCAGCTCCTCTGGGGGCTTGGATCAGCCCCAGCATTTT,CSSSGGLDQPQHF,NA,TRBJ1-5,NA,TRBV29-1
TGTGCCTGGAGTAGACAGGGGAACGGCGAGCAGTACTTC,CAWSRQGNGEQYF,TRBD1,TRBJ2-7,many,TRBV30
TGTGCCAGCAGCCAAGAAATGGGGGGGAGCGTTGGAAGTGAGCAGTTCTTC,CASSQEMGGSVGSEQFF,TRBD2,TRBJ2-1,NA,TRBV4-2
TGTGCCAGCAGCCTAGCAATGGACAGTCACTATGGCTACACCTTC,CASSLAMDSHYGYTF,NA,TRBJ1-2,NA,TRBV3-1/TRBV3-2
TGTGCCAGCAGTCAACAGGGAGATGAGCAGTTCTTC,CASSQQGDEQFF,NA,TRBJ2-1,NA,TRBV6-5
TGTGCCAGCAGTTTTCGGGGAGGAAACACCATATATTTT,CASSFRGGNTIYF,NA,TRBJ1-3,NA,TRBV12-3/TRBV12-4
TGTGCCAGCAGTCGCCTCAGGGACGAGCAGTACTTC,CASSRLRDEQYF,NA,TRBJ2-7,NA,TRBV6-2/TRBV6-3
TGTGCCAGCGGTCAAGCGGGAGGAGGGGAGACCCAGTACTTC,CASGQAGGGETQYF,TRBD2,TRBJ2-5,NA,TRBV18
TGTGCCTGGAGTGTGTCGCGGGTCAACTATGGCTACACCTTC,CAWSVSRVNYGYTF,NA,TRBJ1-2,NA,TRBV30
TGCAGCGTTGCGCAGGGGGCTAGCGGGAGATACAATGAGCAGTTCTTC,CSVAQGASGRYNEQFF,TRBD2,TRBJ2-1,NA,TRBV29-1
TGTGCCAGCAGCGCCGGGACAGGGGGCGGTCCGCCCCAGCATTTT,CASSAGTGGGPPQHF,TRBD1,TRBJ1-5,NA,TRBV28
TGTGCCAGCAGTTATCTTGGGCCGCGCCCTGGAAACACCATATATTTT,CASSYLGPRPGNTIYF,NA,TRBJ1-3,NA,TRBV6-5
TGTGCCAGTAGTATATTTGACAGGCCCCCGGAAAACATTCAGTACTTC,CASSIFDRPPENIQYF,NA,TRBJ2-4,NA,TRBV19
TGTGCCAGCAGTGCAGGGACTGGGCCCCAGCATTTT,CASSAGTGPQHF,NA,TRBJ1-5,NA,TRBV25-1
TGTGCCAGCAGCTCCGGGACAGGGGTCCCTGAAGCTTTCTTT,CASSSGTGVPEAFF,TRBD1,TRBJ1-1,NA,TRBV5-8
TGCAGTTATAGGAACACTGAAGCTTTCTTT,CSYRNTEAFF,NA,TRBJ1-1,NA,TRBV29-1